The 29 T cell receptor beta chains below all came from one sample that was sequenced in a study of blood T cells in healthy people across ages. PCR was performed a second time for 7 to 11 cycles using a sample-barcoded 5' primer and a J-beta primer mix. Using its own MiXCR run on the 5' RACE reads, TCRdb lists one record per CDR3 protein. Among about 1,600,000 distinct CDR3 sequences listed, about 40% were seen once. Sequencing used blood. The receptors originated from a young woman in good health.

V and J are TRBV2 and TRBJ1-2; D gene unclear. The CDR3 is 12 residues long. CDR1 is SNHLY, CDR2 FYNNEI, per germline. The V and J ends lost 10 bases and 2 bases respectively, with 11 bases between them. Here the CDR3 reads CATVDPNYGYTF. DNA for the CDR3: TGTGCCACCGTGGACCCAAACTATGGCTACACCTTC.

V usage is TRBV6-5 and J usage is TRBJ2-7; D perhaps matches TRBD1 (6 bases). V was trimmed by 4 bases and J by 1 base, leaving 17 bases between them. The length of the CDR3 is 16 residues. Germline V gene sequence: CDR1 MNHEY, CDR2 SVGAGI. The CDR3 spells CASSSRNRARSYEQYF. DNA of the CDR3: TGTGCCAGCAGTTCTCGAAACAGGGCGAGGTCCTACGAGCAGTACTTC.

This clonotype was detected only once. The V call is TRBV20-1, the J call TRBJ2-4; D may be TRBD1 or TRBD2 (6 bases each). The end of the DNA is better explained by TRBJ2-7, so the J call may be wrong. This CDR3 region has 15 residues. Germline assignment: CDR1 DFQATT and CDR2 SNEGSKA (reference sequence). As DNA, the CDR3 is TGCAGTGCTAGGGGTTGGCGGCGGGACACCTACGAGCAGTACTTC. Its protein product is CSARGWRRDTYEQYF.

The rearrangement uses TRBV20-1 and TRBJ1-6; no clear D. The CDR3 runs 17 residues. CDR1 and CDR2 from the germline V gene are DFQATT and SNEGSKA (reference sequence). Trimming pared 0 bases from V and 10 bases from J, leaving 22 bases between. Here the CDR3 reads CSARDEGKWDRTSPLHF. Written as DNA, the CDR3 is TGCAGTGCTAGAGATGAGGGAAAATGGGATCGTACCTCACCCCTCCACTTT.

This clonotype was observed many times. The chain carries TRBV25-1 and TRBJ2-1; D is perhaps TRBD1 (5 bases). CDR3 length equals 12 residues. Germline V gene lookup returns CDR1 MGHDK and CDR2 SYGVNS. Trimming stripped 4 bases from V and 9 bases from J, with 10 bases between. CDR3 bases: TGTGCCAGCAGTGCCAGGGTAGGTGAGCAGTTCTTC. Translated, it gives CASSARVGEQFF.

The rearrangement joins TRBV29-1 to TRBJ2-7; D call uncertain. Germline values: CDR1 SQVTM, CDR2 ANQGSEA. The CDR3 extends over 13 amino acids. V was cut by 6 bases and J by 4 bases, with 16 bases left in between. Written as DNA, the CDR3 is TGCAGCGTGCCGGCCCAGGACGCATACGAGCAGTACTTC. Its translation is CSVPAQDAYEQYF.

This clonotype was detected only a few times. The J gene is TRBJ2-3, the V gene TRBV12-5; no clear D. The CDR3 loop spans 12 amino acids. In germline, CDR1 is LGHNT, CDR2 FRNRAP. V was shortened by 5 bases and J by 0 bases, with 3 bases between the two germline ends. The CDR3 bases are TGTGCTAGTGGTCCGAGCACAGATACGCAGTATTTT. It translates to CASGPSTDTQYF.

This clonotype came up a few times. V is TRBV10-3 and J is TRBJ2-4; D call uncertain. The length of the CDR3 is 13 residues. The V gene lost 3 bases and the J gene lost 13 bases, with 16 bases spanning the gap. Germline loops: CDR1 ENHRY, CDR2 SYGVKD. CDR3 sequence: CAISEGRNNEQYF. The DNA of the CDR3 is TGTGCCATCAGTGAAGGTCGGAACAATGAGCAGTACTTC.

The chain recombines TRBV6-5 with TRBJ2-1; D gene uncertain. The CDR3 spans 14 residues. From germline, CDR1 is MNHEY and CDR2 SVGAGI. V was shortened by 7 bases and J by 4 bases, with 14 bases between the two germline ends. The CDR3 nucleotides are TGTGCCAGCAATCTCCTGGACGGGTACAATGAGCAGTTCTTC. It yields the protein CASNLLDGYNEQFF.

This chain connects TRBV6-5 to TRBJ1-2; perhaps TRBD1 as D (6 bases). The CDR3 is 12 residues long. Trimming removed 8 bases from V and 6 bases from J, with 13 bases in between. The germline V gene has CDR1 MNHEY and CDR2 SVGAGI. The CDR3 region has the DNA TGTGCCAGCGGCAGGGGAGGTGATGGCTACACCTTC. This codes for CASGRGGDGYTF.

The chain is built from TRBV25-1 and TRBJ2-5, with a possible D match to TRBD1 (6 bases). The germline CDR1 and CDR2 sequences are MGHDK and SYGVNS. The germline V and J ends were trimmed by 2 bases and 1 base, with 14 bases remaining between them. The CDR3 has 16 amino acids. CDR3 in DNA: TGTGCCAGCAGTGAACCGGGACAAAGCTTCCAAGAGACCCAGTACTTC. Its translation is CASSEPGQSFQETQYF.

This clonotype was seen once. The V gene is TRBV24-1, the J gene TRBJ2-7; D perhaps matches TRBD1 (6 bases). Looked up from germline, CDR1 is KGHDR and CDR2 is SFDVKD. The CDR3 extends over 16 amino acids. Between the trimmed V and J ends, which lost 4 bases and 0 bases, there was a span of 15 bases. The CDR3 loop is CATSEPGQRCSYEQYF. The CDR3 DNA follows: TGTGCCACCAGTGAACCCGGACAGCGATGCTCCTACGAGCAGTACTTC.

This clonotype was picked up a small number of times. This sequence joins TRBV6-1 and TRBJ2-4; no definite D call. Per germline, CDR1 MNHNS and CDR2 SASEGT. Trimming shortened V by 6 bases and J by 0 bases, and 27 bases separated the two germline ends. The CDR3 length is 20 residues. CDR3: CASSHRWAGSYRKAKNIQYF. The CDR3 region has the DNA TGTGCCAGCAGCCACCGGTGGGCAGGTTCCTATCGTAAAGCCAAAAACATTCAGTACTTC.

As regards this clonotype: Its ends do not fully match the called genes, so a read error is possible. The V gene is TRBV25-1, the J gene TRBJ2-1; no firm D call. CDR1 and CDR2 from the germline V gene are MGHDK and SYGVNS. CDR3 size: 17 residues. The CDR3 DNA follows: TGTGCCAGAAGTGGAAGGGTGGAACGGAGCCTTTACAATGAGCAGTTCTTC. Amino acids: CARSGRVERSLYNEQFF.

The V call is TRBV5-1, the J call TRBJ1-5; no firm D call. V was cut by 3 bases and J by 5 bases, with 9 bases left in between. The CDR3 consists of 13 residues. Germline V gene data show CDR1 as SGHRS and CDR2 as YFSETQ. CDR3 sequence reads: CASSSDGDQPQHF. DNA for the CDR3: TGCGCCAGCAGCTCGGACGGGGATCAGCCCCAGCATTTT.

The chain joins TRBV12-3 or TRBV12-4 to TRBJ2-1, with D possibly being TRBD2 (5 bases). The CDR3 runs 13 residues. Trimming took 5 bases from V and 10 from J, leaving 15 bases between them. CDR3 sequence: CASSPTGVSEQFF. In DNA form, the CDR3 reads TGTGCCAGCAGTCCTACCGGGGTCTCCGAGCAGTTCTTC.

This clonotype was detected only a few times. The CDR3 nucleotides read TGTGCCAGCAGCTTAGGGGCACAGGGGTTCTACGAGCAGTACTTC. It specifies CASSLGAQGFYEQYF. The V and J genes are TRBV11-2 and TRBJ2-7, with 7 nucleotides matching TRBD1. The junction had 6 bases not matched to a gene; V was cut back by 1 base and J by 3 bases. There are 15 residues in the CDR3. Germline loops: CDR1 SGHAT, CDR2 FQNNGV. Together with reference TRBV11-2 and TRBJ2-7, the CDR3 gives the full variable domain: EAGVAQSPRYKIIEKRQSVAFWCNPISGHATLYWYQQILGQGPKLLIQFQNNGVVDDSQLPKDRFSAERLKGVDSTLKIQPAKLEDSAVYLCASSLGAQGFYEQYFGPGTRLTVT.

Remarks on this clonotype: Since a much larger clone is just one base distant, this may be a read error. The rearrangement links TRBV2 to TRBJ2-7; perhaps TRBD1 as D (5 bases). Trimming removed 2 bases at V and 2 bases at J, with 7 bases between. This CDR3 contains 13 residues. From germline, CDR1 is SNHLY and CDR2 FYNNEI. In DNA, the CDR3 is TGTGCCAGCAGTGAACCAGGGACCTACGAGCAGTACTTC. This gives the protein CASSEPGTYEQYF.

This clonotype was picked up a small number of times. The chain employs TRBV28 and TRBJ2-3, with D maybe TRBD1 (5 bases). The CDR3 sequence is 16 residues long. Trimming stripped 7 bases from V and 10 bases from J, with 27 bases between. CDR1 and CDR2 from the germline V gene are MDHEN and SYDVKM. The chain's CDR3 is CASIVGGAGIRVAQYF. CDR3 DNA: TGTGCCAGCATCGTCGGTGGGGCAGGAATAAGGGTGGCGCAGTATTTT.

J is TRBJ2-7 and V is TRBV20-1; 9 bases fit TRBD1. CDR1 DFQATT and CDR2 SNEGSKA come from the germline V gene (reference sequence). The CDR3 loop spans 14 amino acids. The trim removed 0 bases at V and 3 bases at J, leaving 3 bases unmatched. The CDR3 protein is CSARDPDRGYEQYF. CDR3 bases: TGCAGTGCTAGAGATCCGGACAGGGGCTACGAGCAGTACTTC.

The V gene is TRBV20-1, the J gene TRBJ1-5; D call uncertain. Germline V gene sequence: CDR1 DFQATT, CDR2 SNEGSKA (reference sequence). This CDR3 has 16 residues. V gave up 0 bases and J gave up 0 bases, with 12 bases separating them. The CDR3 region is CSARDGGGSSNQPQHF. The CDR3 DNA sequence: TGCAGTGCTAGAGATGGTGGAGGGTCTAGCAATCAGCCCCAGCATTTT.

The chain is built from TRBV6-2 or TRBV6-3 and TRBJ2-1; no firm D call. CDR3 length: 15 residues. The V end was cut by 11 bases, the J end by 0 bases, with 17 bases between. The V gene's germline CDR1 is MNHEY and CDR2 SVGEGT. The CDR3 reads CAGGSASHSYNEQFF. Here the CDR3 DNA reads TGTGCCGGCGGTTCGGCGTCTCACTCCTACAATGAGCAGTTCTTC.

Details on this clonotype: The germline gene is not matched at one end of the junction; a read error may be the cause. The V call is TRBV3-1, the J call TRBJ2-1; weak D call: TRBD1 (5 bases). Germline lookup yields CDR1 LGHDT and CDR2 YNNKEL (reference sequence). The CDR3 is 14 residues long. Written as DNA, the CDR3 is TGTGCCAACAGCCAAGATGGACAATACAATGAGCAGTTCTTC. Translating it yields CANSQDGQYNEQFF.

The V and J genes are TRBV12-3 or TRBV12-4 and TRBJ1-5; the match to TRBD1 covers 7 bases. This CDR3 is built from 14 residues. The V gene end was trimmed by 6 bases and the J gene end by 8 bases; junction bases not matched to a gene: 10. CDR3 nucleotide sequence: TGTGCCAGCAGGCGGAGACAGGGTCAGGAGCCCCAGCATTTT. Its protein product is CASRRRQGQEPQHF.

This clonotype is a singleton in its sample. This chain joins TRBV29-1 and TRBJ1-1; D gene uncertain. Germline V gives CDR1 SQVTM, CDR2 ANQGSEA. V lost 2 bases to trimming and J lost 4 bases, with 11 bases between them. The CDR3 totals 13 residues. The DNA for the CDR3 is TGCAGCGTTGAAATAACGGTATTCACTGAAGCTTTCTTT. The encoded protein is CSVEITVFTEAFF.

This chain links TRBV20-1 with TRBJ1-5; 9 positions match TRBD1. The CDR3 covers 17 residues. The germline CDR1 and CDR2 sequences are DFQATT and SNEGSKA (reference sequence). With 1 base clipped from V and 0 bases from J, the junction kept 7 bases outside the gene matches. Here the CDR3 reads CSARGGQGAYSNQPQHF. CDR3 sequence (DNA): TGCAGTGCTAGAGGGGGACAGGGTGCATATAGCAATCAGCCCCAGCATTTT.

This clonotype was seen a handful of times. This sequence joins TRBV20-1 and TRBJ2-2; 11 bases are a match to TRBD2. The length of the CDR3 is 18 residues. Germline V gene sequence: CDR1 DFQATT, CDR2 SNEGSKA (reference sequence). V lost 6 bases, J lost 0 bases, and 12 bases stayed unmatched. This chain's CDR3 is CSAERASGGPSNTGELFF. CDR3 nucleotide sequence: TGCAGTGCCGAGAGGGCTAGCGGGGGGCCATCGAACACCGGGGAGCTGTTTTTT.

The V gene is TRBV6-2 or TRBV6-3, the J gene TRBJ2-7, with TRBD2 identical over 9 bases. The V segment lost 4 bases and the J segment 2 bases; nucleotides outside the gene matches: 9. This CDR3 is 16 amino acids long. CDR1 and CDR2 from the germline V gene are MNHEY and SVGEGT. DNA for the CDR3: TGTGCCAGCAGTTCCCCGACTAGCGGTTCGACCTACGAGCAGTACTTC. Residues: CASSSPTSGSTYEQYF.

The chain links TRBV27 to TRBJ2-7; TRBD1 matches at 8 bases. V lost 2 bases, J lost 0 bases, and 12 bases stayed unmatched. Germline lookup yields CDR1 MNHEY and CDR2 SMNVEV (reference sequence). The CDR3 runs to 18 residues. The CDR3 coding sequence is TGTGCCAGCAGTTTAAAGGCTGCGGGACAGGCTAACTCCTACGAGCAGTACTTC. Protein sequence: CASSLKAAGQANSYEQYF.